Detailed here is one TCR beta chain. No antigen is known for it. Library preparation (for TCRbeta) was performed with unique molecular identifiers. TCRdb used MiXCR to reprocess the PCR reads, holding one entry per CDR3 protein. Here the sample spans roughly 98,000 distinct CDR3 sequences, 15% to 18% being singletons. This sample was taken from a study of T-cell reconstitution after alpha-beta-depleted transplantation in children. Regarding the study as a whole: The high TCRbeta diversity at day 60 in some patients came from surviving recipient T cells and thymic progenitors. There were reportedly several hundred expanded graft clones from which alpha-beta T cells came about two months after transplant. Diversity and T-cell counts at one year after transplant derived mostly from new T cells.

The V and J ends lost 1 base and 1 base respectively, with 11 bases between them. The CDR3 spans 15 residues. Germline CDR1 is SGHRS and CDR2 is YFSETQ. The source was PBMCs, mostly from graft donor cells, collected 180 days after TCRalphabeta/CD19-depleted stem cell transplant. The TCR sequence derives from a male patient between 2 and 10 years old who had a stem cell transplant for acute lymphoblastic leukemia, so the T cells may come from the graft donor. The gene calls are TRBV5-1 and TRBJ2-5; D is ambiguous. The CDR3: CASSLTNGIQETQYF. The CDR3, as DNA: TGCGCCAGCAGCTTGACGAATGGAATCCAAGAGACCCAGTACTTC.